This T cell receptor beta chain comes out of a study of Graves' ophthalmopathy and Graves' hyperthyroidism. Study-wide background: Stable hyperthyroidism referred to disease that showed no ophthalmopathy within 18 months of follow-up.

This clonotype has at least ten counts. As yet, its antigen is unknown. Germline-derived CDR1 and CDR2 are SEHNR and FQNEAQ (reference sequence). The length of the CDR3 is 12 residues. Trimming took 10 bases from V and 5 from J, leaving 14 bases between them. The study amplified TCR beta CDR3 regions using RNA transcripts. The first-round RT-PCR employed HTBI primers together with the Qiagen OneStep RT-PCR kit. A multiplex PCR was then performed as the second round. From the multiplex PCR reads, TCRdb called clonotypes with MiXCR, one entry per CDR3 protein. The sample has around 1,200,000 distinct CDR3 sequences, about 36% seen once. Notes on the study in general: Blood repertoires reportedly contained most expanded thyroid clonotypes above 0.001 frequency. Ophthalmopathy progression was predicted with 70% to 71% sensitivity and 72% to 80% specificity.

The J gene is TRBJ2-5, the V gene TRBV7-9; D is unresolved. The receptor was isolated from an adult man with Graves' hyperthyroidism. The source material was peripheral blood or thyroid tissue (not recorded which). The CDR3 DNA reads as TGTGCCACTACGAAAGTAGGGGAGACCCAGTACTTC. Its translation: CATTKVGETQYF.